Presented here are 24 T cell receptor beta chains from one specimen sequenced in a study of shared clonotypes between healthy human individuals. Profiling relied on immunoSEQ multiplex PCR, and the TCRdb table lists in-frame clones only, not all of them. The sample includes 2 million to 2.5 million clones, roughly 90% of them seen just once. The sample taken for sequencing was naive CD4+ T cells from PBMCs. The sample's subset: CD45RA+ positively selected. Every receptor here comes from a man aged 18 to 35 in good health. Some clones in this sample may be carry-over from other donors' samples.

A word on this clone: The sample holds other DNA sequences that translate to the same CDR3. This chain links TRBV9 with TRBJ2-7; TRBD2 agrees at 10 bases. The V gene's germline CDR1 is SGDLS and CDR2 YYNGEE. The CDR3 is 15 residues long. J lost 3 bases, V lost 0 bases, and 3 bases had no gene match. For the CDR3, the DNA is TGTGCCAGCAGCGTAGGTGCTAGCGGGAGCTACGAGCAGTACTTC. This gives the protein CASSVGASGSYEQYF.

The chain has TRBV28 and TRBJ2-3, with 8 bases matching TRBD2. Germline V CDR1 and CDR2: MDHEN, SYDVKM. Trimming at V came to 8 bases and at J to 8 bases, leaving 18 bases not matched to a gene. The CDR3 is made up of 16 amino acids. The CDR3 region is CASPPGRGRAIGTQYF. The DNA for the CDR3 is TGTGCCAGCCCTCCCGGGAGGGGGAGGGCCATCGGTACGCAGTATTTT. Based on the CDR3 plus reference TRBV28 and TRBJ2-3, the full variable domain is DVKVTQSSRYLVKRTGEKVFLECVQDMDHENMFWYRQDPGLGLRLIYFSYDVKMKEKGDIPEGYSVSREKKERFSLILESASTNQTSMYLCASPPGRGRAIGTQYFGPGTRLTVL.

V gene TRBV7-2 combines with J gene TRBJ2-1; D is unresolved. CDR1 is SGHTA and CDR2 is FQGNSA in the germline V gene. V was clipped by 1 base and J by 3 bases, with 10 bases between them. This CDR3 region has 15 residues. The CDR3 DNA sequence: TGTGCCAGCAGCTTAGGGGGTAGCTTCTACAATGAGCAGTTCTTC. Amino acid sequence: CASSLGGSFYNEQFF.

About this clone: The sample contains more than one DNA sequence encoding this CDR3. V usage is TRBV5-1 and J usage is TRBJ2-3, with 8 bases fitting TRBD1. CDR1 is SGHRS and CDR2 is YFSETQ in the germline V gene. The CDR3 consists of 15 residues. The ends lost 4 bases at V and 1 base at J; junction bases unmatched: 5. In DNA form, the CDR3 reads TGCGCCAGCAGCGGGCAGGGGGCCGGCACAGATACGCAGTATTTT. As protein: CASSGQGAGTDTQYF.

The rearrangement uses TRBV28 and TRBJ1-2; 7 bases line up with TRBD1. Germline V CDR1 and CDR2: MDHEN, SYDVKM. The J segment lost 6 bases and the V segment lost 2 bases, leaving 6 bases of the junction unmatched. This CDR3 is 14 amino acids long. This chain's CDR3 is CASSLRQGLDGYTF. DNA of the CDR3: TGTGCCAGCAGTTTAAGACAGGGTCTAGATGGCTACACCTTC.

About this clone: The same CDR3 arises from other DNA sequences in this sample as well. This chain joins TRBV6-5 and TRBJ1-5, with D possibly TRBD1 on 5 matching bases. Germline-derived CDR1 and CDR2 are MNHEY and SVGAGI. CDR3 length: 15 amino acids. V was cut by 0 bases and J by 4 bases, with 10 bases left in between. The CDR3 DNA follows: TGTGCCAGCAGTTACTCGCAGGGCCGAAATCAGCCCCAGCATTTT. This gives the protein CASSYSQGRNQPQHF.

This clone is a singleton in its sample. The chain recombines TRBV28 with TRBJ2-5; the match to TRBD1 covers 10 bases. The CDR3 sequence is 14 residues long. Trimming removed 6 bases from V and 12 bases from J; junction bases left unmatched: 13. CDR1 MDHEN and CDR2 SYDVKM come from the germline V gene. The chain's CDR3 is CASRIRDRGPREYF. The CDR3 DNA follows: TGTGCCAGCAGAATCAGGGACAGGGGACCTCGGGAGTACTTC.

Of note for this clone: The same CDR3 can be traced to other DNA sequences in this sample. V gene TRBV9 combines with J gene TRBJ2-1; D is ambiguous. This CDR3 has 13 amino acids. V was cut by 2 bases and J by 5 bases, with 8 bases left in between. The germline gives CDR1 SGDLS, CDR2 YYNGEE. The CDR3: CASSVARNNEQFF. DNA for the CDR3: TGTGCCAGCAGCGTCGCTAGAAACAATGAGCAGTTCTTC.

A note on this clone: Within the sample, other DNA sequences also encode this same CDR3. The chain carries TRBV5-5 and TRBJ1-4; D is ambiguous. This CDR3 is built from 13 residues. V was cut by 0 bases and J by 5 bases, with 5 bases left in between. Germline CDR1 reads SGHKS; CDR2 reads YYEKEE (reference sequence). The CDR3 loop reads CASSLDTNEKLFF. CDR3 coding DNA: TGTGCCAGCAGCTTGGACACCAATGAAAAACTGTTTTTT.

Turning to this clone: Other DNA sequences in the same sample also yield this CDR3. The gene calls are TRBV29-1 and TRBJ2-1; D is undetermined. The CDR3 consists of 11 residues. Trimming removed 6 bases at V and 0 bases at J, with 3 bases between. CDR1 SQVTM and CDR2 ANQGSEA come from the germline V gene. DNA for the CDR3: TGCAGCGTCCTCTCCTACAATGAGCAGTTCTTC. The encoded protein is CSVLSYNEQFF.

V gene TRBV19 combines with J gene TRBJ2-1; D unclear. The CDR3 runs to 16 residues. Trimming took off 7 bases at V and 7 bases at J, with 23 bases between the two ends. Germline lookup yields CDR1 LNHDA and CDR2 SQIVND (reference sequence). The DNA for the CDR3 is TGTGCCAGTAAGGCAGGATTATGGCCGAATTCGAATGAGCAGTTCTTC. This gives the protein CASKAGLWPNSNEQFF.

This clone was counted once. DNA of the CDR3: TGTGCCAGCAGCCTCCGGGACGCAGAAAAACTGTTTTTT. It translates to CASSLRDAEKLFF. The chain joins TRBV11-1 to TRBJ1-4; TRBD1 is a possible D gene (5 bases). There are 13 residues in the CDR3. Germline lookup yields CDR1 SGHAT and CDR2 FQDESV (reference sequence). With 5 bases removed from V and 8 bases from J, the gap between germline ends came to 12 bases.

The rearrangement uses TRBV27 and TRBJ2-6; D tentatively fits TRBD1 or TRBD2 (6 bases each). The CDR3 totals 16 residues. The germline CDR1 and CDR2 sequences are MNHEY and SMNVEV (reference sequence). The V end lost 9 bases, the J end lost 4 bases, and 19 bases lay between the germline ends. CDR3 in amino acids: CASTRVGGEGANVLTF. The CDR3 DNA is TGTGCCAGTACCCGAGTGGGGGGCGAAGGGGCCAACGTCCTGACTTTC.

This chain links TRBV30 with TRBJ1-5; the D gene is possibly TRBD1 (5 bases). The CDR3 contains 13 residues. The V gene lost 0 bases and the J gene lost 9 bases, with 12 bases spanning the gap. Germline CDR1 and CDR2: GTSNPN and SVGIG (reference sequence). CDR3 in amino acids: CAWSVRGGRPQHF. CDR3 sequence (DNA): TGTGCCTGGAGTGTACGGGGGGGGAGGCCCCAGCATTTT.

The V and J genes are TRBV16 and TRBJ2-1; no reliable D call. This CDR3 has 12 residues. V gave up 4 bases and J gave up 4 bases, with 5 bases separating them. Germline-derived CDR1 and CDR2 are KGHSY and FQNENV. In DNA, the CDR3 is TGTGCCAGCAGCCGGGATTACAATGAGCAGTTCTTC. It encodes CASSRDYNEQFF.

This chain uses TRBV6-5 with TRBJ1-4; D is ambiguous. The germline V and J ends were trimmed by 8 bases and 7 bases, with 11 bases remaining between them. Germline V gene sequence: CDR1 MNHEY, CDR2 SVGAGI. CDR3 length equals 12 residues. The CDR3 DNA reads as TGTGCCAGCTCCAACTGGGGTGAAAAACTGTTTTTT. Protein: CASSNWGEKLFF.

This clone was detected once. The chain carries TRBV5-1 and TRBJ2-5; 9 bases align to TRBD1. V dropped 4 bases and J dropped 5; count of bases not matched to a gene: 12. CDR3 length: 16 amino acids. Germline CDR1 and CDR2: SGHRS and YFSETQ. The CDR3 loop reads CASSPERTGDGETQYF. The DNA of the CDR3 is TGCGCCAGCAGCCCGGAGCGGACAGGGGATGGGGAGACCCAGTACTTC.

Note on this clone: The same CDR3 arises from other DNA sequences in this sample as well. CDR3 in amino acids: CASSLVPGELFF. CDR3 bases: TGTGCCAGCAGCCTTGTCCCCGGGGAGCTGTTTTTT. The chain joins TRBV11-2 to TRBJ2-2; D unclear. The germline gives CDR1 SGHAT, CDR2 FQNNGV. The CDR3 contains 12 residues. Trimming removed 5 bases from V and 6 bases from J, with 7 bases in between.

The J gene is TRBJ2-7, the V gene TRBV19, with TRBD2 matching over 12 bases. The CDR3 runs to 16 residues. J lost 2 bases, V lost 4 bases, and 6 bases had no gene match. Per the germline V gene, CDR1 is LNHDA and CDR2 is SQIVND (reference sequence). The DNA of the CDR3 is TGTGCCAGTAGTACCCCTCGGACTAGCGGGGCCTACGAGCAGTACTTC. Translated: CASSTPRTSGAYEQYF.

This chain links TRBV5-1 with TRBJ1-1, with D hard to call. V was clipped by 2 bases and J by 3 bases, with 11 bases between them. The CDR3 extends over 14 amino acids. In germline, CDR1 is SGHRS, CDR2 YFSETQ. CDR3 protein: CASSLRLVHTEAFF. CDR3 DNA: TGCGCCAGCAGCTTACGGCTTGTCCACACTGAAGCTTTCTTT.

This clone was observed once. J is TRBJ1-1 and V is TRBV5-1; TRBD1 matches 11 bases. The CDR3 length is 16 residues. From germline, CDR1 is SGHRS and CDR2 YFSETQ. Trimming cost V 5 bases and J 0 bases; bases outside gene matches: 6. This chain's CDR3 is CASRRDRGEMNTEAFF. In DNA, the CDR3 is TGCGCCAGCAGAAGGGACAGGGGGGAGATGAACACTGAAGCTTTCTTT.

V gene TRBV11-2 combines with J gene TRBJ2-7, with no clear D. Germline lookup yields CDR1 SGHAT and CDR2 FQNNGV. This CDR3 spans 15 amino acids. The V end lost 1 base, the J end lost 2 bases, and 12 bases lay between the germline ends. The CDR3 DNA reads as TGTGCCAGCAGCTTAGCGAGGACCAATACCTACGAGCAGTACTTC. Its translation is CASSLARTNTYEQYF.

This clone was found once. The V call is TRBV11-2, the J call TRBJ1-3; 10 bases are shared with TRBD1. The V gene end was trimmed by 4 bases and the J gene end by 2 bases; junction bases not matched to a gene: 5. The CDR3 sequence is 16 residues long. CDR1 and CDR2 (germline): SGHAT, FQNNGV. The chain's CDR3 is CASSSGQGWTGNTIYF. CDR3 DNA sequence: TGTGCCAGCAGCTCGGGACAGGGGTGGACTGGAAACACCATATATTTT.

This sequence joins TRBV5-1 and TRBJ2-2; D remains unclear. Trimming left V 1 base short and J 4 bases short, with 14 bases between. This CDR3 is built from 16 residues. Germline CDR1 is SGHRS and CDR2 is YFSETQ. CDR3 loop: CASSLSLVVGTGELFF. Written as DNA, the CDR3 is TGCGCCAGCAGCTTGTCTCTGGTCGTGGGCACCGGGGAGCTGTTTTTT.